Following are 8 T cell receptor beta chains from one sample sequenced in a study of shared clonotypes between healthy human individuals. TCRdb keeps only in-frame clones here, not all; method: immunoSEQ multiplex PCR. The sample lists about 690,000 clones, 90% seen once, with 34% in the top ten. Sequenced material: memory CD8+ T cells from PBMCs. Subset of the sample: CD45RO+ cells pooled with CCR7-negative TemRA cells. The receptors originated from a man aged 18 to 29 in good health. Some clones in this sample may be carry-over from other donors' samples.

V is TRBV7-9 and J is TRBJ2-2; 11 nucleotides match TRBD1. The V and J ends lost 5 bases and 5 bases, in that order; junction bases with no gene match: 7. The germline CDR1 and CDR2 sequences are SEHNR and FQNEAQ (reference sequence). The CDR3 totals 16 residues. The CDR3 here is CASSPGGQGVTGELFF. Written as DNA, the CDR3 is TGTGCCAGCAGCCCCGGGGGACAGGGGGTGACCGGGGAGCTGTTTTTT.

As to this clone: Its ends do not fully match the called genes, so a read error is possible. The J gene is TRBJ1-2, the V gene TRBV11-2; 7 bases map to TRBD1. There are 16 residues in the CDR3. The germline V gene has CDR1 SGHAT and CDR2 FQNNGV. The CDR3 loop is CASTPTVSRDRDGYTF. In nucleotides, the CDR3 is TGCGCCAGCACTCCCACAGTTAGTAGAGACAGGGATGGCTACACCTTC. The full variable domain, in which reference TRBV11-2 and TRBJ1-2 provide the parts outside the CDR3, is EAGVAQSPRYKIIEKRQSVAFWCNPISGHATLYWYQQILGQGPKLLIQFQNNGVVDDSQLPKDRFSAERLKGVDSTLKIQPAKLEDSAVYLCASTPTVSRDRDGYTFGSGTRLTVV.

This chain uses TRBV7-9 with TRBJ2-3; 13 bases line up with TRBD2. The CDR3 totals 16 residues. Germline CDR1 is SEHNR and CDR2 is FQNEAQ (reference sequence). V gave up 5 bases and J gave up 2 bases; unmatched junction bases: 4. CDR3 nucleotides: TGTGCCAGCAGCCCACTAGCGGGAGGGTTCACAGATACGCAGTATTTT. It codes for CASSPLAGGFTDTQYF.

The chain carries TRBV29-1 and TRBJ2-7; D not resolved. Germline loops: CDR1 SQVTM, CDR2 ANQGSEA. The CDR3 is 13 amino acids. Trimming removed 7 bases from V and 2 bases from J, with 15 bases in between. The CDR3 DNA reads as TGCAGCGCGATGGAAGGGCCGGCCTACGAGCAGTACTTC. Translated: CSAMEGPAYEQYF.

V usage is TRBV27 and J usage is TRBJ2-7, with D possibly matching TRBD2 (5 bases). The CDR3 covers 15 residues. Trimming removed 3 bases from V and 6 bases from J, with 18 bases in between. From germline, CDR1 is MNHEY and CDR2 SMNVEV (reference sequence). CDR3 sequence reads: CASSFTGVPVGEQYF. The CDR3 DNA reads TGTGCCAGCAGTTTCACCGGGGTTCCAGTTGGCGAGCAGTACTTC.

The chain has TRBV28 and TRBJ1-1; D remains ambiguous. There are 15 residues in the CDR3. Germline CDR1 MDHEN, CDR2 SYDVKM. Trimming pared 1 base from V and 0 bases from J, leaving 9 bases between. The CDR3 DNA sequence: TGTGCCAGCAGTTTATTTAGAGATATGAACACTGAAGCTTTCTTT. Its protein is CASSLFRDMNTEAFF.

The rearrangement uses TRBV10-3 and TRBJ1-2, with unresolved D. This CDR3 contains 11 residues. The germline V gene has CDR1 ENHRY and CDR2 SYGVKD. V was cut by 8 bases and J by 6 bases, with 10 bases left in between. The CDR3 DNA follows: TGTGCCATCCGTCTGGTGGATGGCTACACCTTC. Its protein product is CAIRLVDGYTF.

The gene calls are TRBV9 and TRBJ2-7; D gene ambiguous. The CDR3 runs 13 residues. Trimming pared 4 bases from V and 5 bases from J, leaving 13 bases between. The germline V gene has CDR1 SGDLS and CDR2 YYNGEE. As DNA, the CDR3 is TGTGCCAGCAGCCCAGGAGCGATCCACGAGCAGTACTTC. It specifies CASSPGAIHEQYF.